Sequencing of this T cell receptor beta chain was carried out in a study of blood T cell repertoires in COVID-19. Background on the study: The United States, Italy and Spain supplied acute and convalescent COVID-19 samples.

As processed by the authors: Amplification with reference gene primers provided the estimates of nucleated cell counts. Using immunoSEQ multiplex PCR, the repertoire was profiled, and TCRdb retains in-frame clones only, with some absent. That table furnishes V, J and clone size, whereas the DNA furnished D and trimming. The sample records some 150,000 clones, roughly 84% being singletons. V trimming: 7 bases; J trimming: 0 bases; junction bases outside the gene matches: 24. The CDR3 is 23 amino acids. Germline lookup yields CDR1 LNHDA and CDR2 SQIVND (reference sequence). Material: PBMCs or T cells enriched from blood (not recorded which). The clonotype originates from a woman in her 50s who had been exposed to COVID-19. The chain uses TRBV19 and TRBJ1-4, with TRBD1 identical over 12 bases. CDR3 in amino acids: CASKGTRGQGADSILTTNEKLFF. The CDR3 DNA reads TGTGCCAGTAAGGGGACGAGGGGACAGGGGGCCGACTCGATCCTTACAACTAATGAAAAACTGTTTTTT.